A selection of T cell receptor beta chains follows, all from one sample in a study of blood T cell repertoires in COVID-19. The protocol was immunoSEQ multiplex PCR, while the TCRdb copy is restricted to in-frame clones and leaves out a portion. The data show around 280,000 clones, around 88% seen once. Source material: peripheral blood. The receptors stem from a woman aged 25 to 39 who had recovered from COVID-19. The CDR3 runs from the conserved cysteine through the conserved F or W. Each record gives: clone size, D gene, J gene, V gene, CDR3 DNA, CDR3 protein. A D gene is named only where the DNA matches it firmly. Where a row states a size, it is once, few, many or the class of an expanded clone; other rows omit it.

clone size: -; D gene: TRBD1; J gene: TRBJ1-5; V gene: TRBV2; CDR3 DNA: TGTGCCAGCAGTGCCCTGGACAGGGGGGAACCCCAGCATTTT; CDR3 protein: CASSALDRGEPQHF
clone size: -; D gene: -; J gene: TRBJ2-3; V gene: TRBV5-4; CDR3 DNA: TGTGCCAGCACCAAAACCTCGACAGACCCCACAGATACGCAGTATTTT; CDR3 protein: CASTKTSTDPTDTQYF
clone size: -; D gene: -; J gene: TRBJ1-1; V gene: TRBV11-2; CDR3 DNA: TGTGCCAGCAGGCCTGAGGCAAGATTGAACACTGAAGCTTTCTTT; CDR3 protein: CASRPEARLNTEAFF
clone size: -; D gene: TRBD1; J gene: TRBJ1-3; V gene: TRBV7-8; CDR3 DNA: TGTGCCAGCAGCTTCACCCAGGGGGCTGGAAACACCATATATTTT; CDR3 protein: CASSFTQGAGNTIYF
clone size: -; D gene: TRBD1; J gene: TRBJ1-1; V gene: TRBV29-1; CDR3 DNA: TGCAGCGTTGCGAGGACAGGCCGTGGTAACACTGAAGCTTTCTTT; CDR3 protein: CSVARTGRGNTEAFF
clone size: once; D gene: -; J gene: TRBJ1-2; V gene: TRBV19; CDR3 DNA: TGTGCCAGCATTCAAGGGGCAGGAGGCTACACCTTC; CDR3 protein: CASIQGAGGYTF
clone size: -; D gene: TRBD2; J gene: TRBJ2-7; V gene: TRBV5-1; CDR3 DNA: TGCGCCAGCAGCTTGGGATGGCTAGCGGGAGATGGGACCTACGAGCAGTACTTC; CDR3 protein: CASSLGWLAGDGTYEQYF
clone size: once; D gene: -; J gene: TRBJ2-1; V gene: TRBV18; CDR3 DNA: TGTGCCAGCTCACCTCTCGACAGGTTCTACAATGAGCAGTTCTTC; CDR3 protein: CASSPLDRFYNEQFF
clone size: -; D gene: TRBD1; J gene: TRBJ2-7; V gene: TRBV27; CDR3 DNA: TGTGCCAGCAGTTCACTAACAGACTGGACAGGGGATGGTCGGGAGCAGTACTTC; CDR3 protein: CASSSLTDWTGDGREQYF
clone size: -; D gene: -; J gene: TRBJ2-7; V gene: TRBV6-5; CDR3 DNA: TGTGCCAGCAGTTTGACAGGCCAAGGTTCCTACGAGCAGTACTTC; CDR3 protein: CASSLTGQGSYEQYF
clone size: -; D gene: TRBD1; J gene: TRBJ1-5; V gene: TRBV6-5; CDR3 DNA: TGTGCCAGCATGACAGGGGCGGACCAGCCCCAGCATTTT; CDR3 protein: CASMTGADQPQHF
clone size: once; D gene: TRBD2; J gene: TRBJ2-7; V gene: TRBV2; CDR3 DNA: TGTGCCAGCGGGGTGACTAGCCGCCAAGACTACGAGCAGTACTTC; CDR3 protein: CASGVTSRQDYEQYF
clone size: once; D gene: TRBD1; J gene: TRBJ1-2; V gene: TRBV7-4; CDR3 DNA: TGTGCCAGCAGCTTAGCGGTGCCTTCCCCTAACAGGGGGAATGGCTATGGCTACACCTTC; CDR3 protein: CASSLAVPSPNRGNGYGYTF
clone size: -; D gene: -; J gene: TRBJ2-1; V gene: TRBV4-3; CDR3 DNA: TGCGCCAGCAGCCACCTCCTAGTGAACAGGGATTTCTACAATGAGCAGTTCTTC; CDR3 protein: CASSHLLVNRDFYNEQFF
clone size: -; D gene: -; J gene: TRBJ1-2; V gene: TRBV19; CDR3 DNA: TGTGCCAGTAGGGACAGTTTTGGCTACACCTTC; CDR3 protein: CASRDSFGYTF
clone size: -; D gene: TRBD1; J gene: TRBJ1-1; V gene: TRBV4-1; CDR3 DNA: TGCGCCAGCAGCCTCGGACAGGGGACCACTGAAGCTTTCTTT; CDR3 protein: CASSLGQGTTEAFF
clone size: few; D gene: -; J gene: TRBJ1-1; V gene: TRBV7-9; CDR3 DNA: TGTGCCAGCAGCTTAGCGCGGGGGGCGGGTACTGAAGCTTTCTTT; CDR3 protein: CASSLARGAGTEAFF
clone size: -; D gene: -; J gene: TRBJ2-3; V gene: TRBV7-2; CDR3 DNA: TGTGCCAGCAGCTCGAGGGCCGGTCCCACAGATACGCAGTATTTT; CDR3 protein: CASSSRAGPTDTQYF
clone size: -; D gene: TRBD1; J gene: TRBJ2-7; V gene: TRBV27; CDR3 DNA: TGTGCCAGCAGTTTAGGGACAGGGAGCCACGAGCAGTACTTC; CDR3 protein: CASSLGTGSHEQYF
clone size: -; D gene: -; J gene: TRBJ1-3; V gene: TRBV3-1/TRBV3-2; CDR3 DNA: TGTGCCAGCACACCGACCGGGGAGAGGTCTGGAAACACCATATATTTT; CDR3 protein: CASTPTGERSGNTIYF
clone size: -; D gene: -; J gene: TRBJ1-6; V gene: TRBV27; CDR3 DNA: TGTGCCAGCAGCAGCCCGACGGGTTCACCCCTCCACTTT; CDR3 protein: CASSSPTGSPLHF
clone size: -; D gene: TRBD1; J gene: TRBJ2-7; V gene: TRBV2; CDR3 DNA: TGTGCCACGGGACAGTTTTCCTACGAGCAGTACTTC; CDR3 protein: CATGQFSYEQYF
clone size: -; D gene: -; J gene: TRBJ2-1; V gene: TRBV27; CDR3 DNA: TGTGCCAGCAGTTTAGCTCCCAGCTCCTACAATGAGCAGTTCTTC; CDR3 protein: CASSLAPSSYNEQFF
clone size: -; D gene: -; J gene: TRBJ1-4; V gene: TRBV29-1; CDR3 DNA: TGCAGCGTTGGCCAAGCGATTAATGAAAAACTGTTTTTT; CDR3 protein: CSVGQAINEKLFF
clone size: -; D gene: TRBD2; J gene: TRBJ2-7; V gene: TRBV6-5; CDR3 DNA: TGTGCCAGCGGCCCCCTGGGGGGGGACGAGCAGTACTTC; CDR3 protein: CASGPLGGDEQYF
clone size: -; D gene: -; J gene: TRBJ2-7; V gene: TRBV5-8; CDR3 DNA: TGTGCCAGCAGCTTGGTCCTAGCGCCATACTTC; CDR3 protein: CASSLVLAPYF
clone size: few; D gene: -; J gene: TRBJ1-5; V gene: TRBV12-3/TRBV12-4; CDR3 DNA: TGTGCCAGCAGTTTGCAGGGTCAGCCCCAGCATTTT; CDR3 protein: CASSLQGQPQHF
clone size: -; D gene: -; J gene: TRBJ2-7; V gene: TRBV4-1; CDR3 DNA: TGCGCCAGCAGCCAACGAGGTCGGGACGAGCAGTACTTC; CDR3 protein: CASSQRGRDEQYF
clone size: -; D gene: -; J gene: TRBJ2-7; V gene: TRBV5-1; CDR3 DNA: TGCGCCAGCAGCTTGGAACGGAGCTCCTACGAGCAGTACTTC; CDR3 protein: CASSLERSSYEQYF
clone size: -; D gene: TRBD1; J gene: TRBJ1-5; V gene: TRBV19; CDR3 DNA: TGTGCCAGTAGTATATTGACAGGGAGGAGGAATCAGCCCCAGCATTTT; CDR3 protein: CASSILTGRRNQPQHF
clone size: -; D gene: TRBD1; J gene: TRBJ1-2; V gene: TRBV10-3; CDR3 DNA: TGTGCCATTCCACAGGGGGCAGGGTATGGCTACACCTTC; CDR3 protein: CAIPQGAGYGYTF
clone size: -; D gene: -; J gene: TRBJ1-5; V gene: TRBV19; CDR3 DNA: TGTGCCAGTAGTACCGGGACATCCGTTTATAGCAATCAGCCCCAGCATTTT; CDR3 protein: CASSTGTSVYSNQPQHF
clone size: -; D gene: -; J gene: TRBJ1-6; V gene: TRBV30; CDR3 DNA: TGTGCCTGGAGTGGAGAGGGTAGAAGTTCACCCCTCCACTTT; CDR3 protein: CAWSGEGRSSPLHF
clone size: -; D gene: -; J gene: TRBJ2-7; V gene: TRBV18; CDR3 DNA: TGTGCCAGCTCACCGGGGAGCTCCTACGAGCAGTACTTC; CDR3 protein: CASSPGSSYEQYF
clone size: -; D gene: -; J gene: TRBJ2-3; V gene: TRBV19; CDR3 DNA: TGTGCCAGTGGGCGGAGGGACACAGATACGCAGTATTTT; CDR3 protein: CASGRRDTDTQYF
clone size: -; D gene: -; J gene: TRBJ1-6; V gene: TRBV27; CDR3 DNA: TGTGCCAGCAGGGCTGGAGGGCTGAATTCACCCCTCCACTTT; CDR3 protein: CASRAGGLNSPLHF
clone size: -; D gene: -; J gene: TRBJ2-1; V gene: TRBV18; CDR3 DNA: TGTGCCAGCTCCCCACCTCCCAATTCCTACAATGAGCAGTTCTTC; CDR3 protein: CASSPPPNSYNEQFF
clone size: -; D gene: TRBD2; J gene: TRBJ2-7; V gene: TRBV10-1; CDR3 DNA: TGCGCCAGCAGTGAGCGGCGGGGGAGCTCCTACGAGCAGTACTTC; CDR3 protein: CASSERRGSSYEQYF
clone size: -; D gene: TRBD1; J gene: TRBJ2-2; V gene: TRBV7-7; CDR3 DNA: TGTGCTAGCAGCCCCGGGACAGGGCAAACCGGGGAGCTGTTTTTT; CDR3 protein: CASSPGTGQTGELFF
clone size: -; D gene: -; J gene: TRBJ1-4; V gene: TRBV14; CDR3 DNA: TGTGCCAGCAGCCCCACCATAGTTGCAACTAATGAAAAACTGTTTTTT; CDR3 protein: CASSPTIVATNEKLFF
clone size: -; D gene: -; J gene: TRBJ1-1; V gene: TRBV5-1; CDR3 DNA: TGCGCCAGCAGCTTGGCCGCGGTTACCCCTGAAGCTTTCTTT; CDR3 protein: CASSLAAVTPEAFF
clone size: -; D gene: TRBD1; J gene: TRBJ1-5; V gene: TRBV6-4; CDR3 DNA: TGTGCCAGCAGTCCTACAGGGGGCAATCAGCCCCAGCATTTT; CDR3 protein: CASSPTGGNQPQHF
clone size: -; D gene: -; J gene: TRBJ2-1; V gene: TRBV27; CDR3 DNA: TGTGCCAGCAGTTTCCGAGGGCCGTCCGATAATGAGCAGTTCTTC; CDR3 protein: CASSFRGPSDNEQFF
clone size: -; D gene: TRBD1; J gene: TRBJ2-1; V gene: TRBV4-1; CDR3 DNA: TGCGCCAGCATTTGGGAGACAGGGGCAAAGAATGAGCAGTTCTTC; CDR3 protein: CASIWETGAKNEQFF
clone size: -; D gene: TRBD1; J gene: TRBJ2-2; V gene: TRBV2; CDR3 DNA: TGTGCCAGCAGCCTACAGGGGGCGAACACCGGGGAGCTGTTTTTT; CDR3 protein: CASSLQGANTGELFF
clone size: -; D gene: TRBD1; J gene: TRBJ1-5; V gene: TRBV6-5; CDR3 DNA: TGTGCCAGCAGTTCCTGGGACAGGGGGCTCAATCAGCCCCAGCATTTT; CDR3 protein: CASSSWDRGLNQPQHF
clone size: -; D gene: -; J gene: TRBJ2-7; V gene: TRBV6-5; CDR3 DNA: TGTGCCAGCAGGTTAAATTTCGAGCAGTACTTC; CDR3 protein: CASRLNFEQYF
clone size: -; D gene: -; J gene: TRBJ1-2; V gene: TRBV19; CDR3 DNA: TGTGCCAGTAGTATAGGGACAAACTATGGCTACACCTTC; CDR3 protein: CASSIGTNYGYTF
clone size: -; D gene: TRBD2; J gene: TRBJ2-1; V gene: TRBV5-1; CDR3 DNA: TGCGCCAGCAGCCTAGTTACTAAGACTAGCGGAGGGTACAATGAGCAGTTCTTC; CDR3 protein: CASSLVTKTSGGYNEQFF
clone size: few; D gene: TRBD1; J gene: TRBJ2-2; V gene: TRBV6-5; CDR3 DNA: TGTGCCAGCAGAATCGGGACAGCGAACACCGGGGAGCTGTTTTTT; CDR3 protein: CASRIGTANTGELFF